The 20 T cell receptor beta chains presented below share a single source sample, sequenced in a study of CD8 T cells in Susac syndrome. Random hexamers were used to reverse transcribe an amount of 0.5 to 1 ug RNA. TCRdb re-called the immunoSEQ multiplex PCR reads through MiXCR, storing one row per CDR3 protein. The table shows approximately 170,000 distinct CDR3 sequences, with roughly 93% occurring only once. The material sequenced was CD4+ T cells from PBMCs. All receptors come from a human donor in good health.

The CDR3 sequence: CSAFGGRGEAFF. The DNA of the CDR3 is TGCAGTGCTTTCGGGGGGCGGGGTGAAGCTTTCTTT. The chain joins TRBV20-1 to TRBJ1-1; the D gene is possibly TRBD1 (6 bases). Germline CDR1 is DFQATT and CDR2 is SNEGSKA (reference sequence). There are 12 residues in the CDR3. The V and J ends lost 5 bases and 7 bases respectively, with 14 bases between them.

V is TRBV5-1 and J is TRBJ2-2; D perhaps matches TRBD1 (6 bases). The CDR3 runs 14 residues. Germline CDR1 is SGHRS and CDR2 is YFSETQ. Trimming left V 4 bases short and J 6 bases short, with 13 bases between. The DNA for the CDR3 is TGCGCCAGCAGCCCACAGGGTTTGGCCGGGGAGCTGTTTTTT. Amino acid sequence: CASSPQGLAGELFF.

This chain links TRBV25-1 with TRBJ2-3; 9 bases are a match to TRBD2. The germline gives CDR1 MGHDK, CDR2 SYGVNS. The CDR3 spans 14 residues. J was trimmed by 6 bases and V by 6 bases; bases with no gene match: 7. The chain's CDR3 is CASSPRAGGDTQYF. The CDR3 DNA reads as TGTGCCAGCAGCCCTCGCGCGGGAGGGGATACGCAGTATTTT.

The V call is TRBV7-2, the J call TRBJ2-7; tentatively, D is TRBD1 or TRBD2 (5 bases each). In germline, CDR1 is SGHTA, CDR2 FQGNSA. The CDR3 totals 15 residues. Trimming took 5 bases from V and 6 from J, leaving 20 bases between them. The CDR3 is CASSEAGTRSGEQYF. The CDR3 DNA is TGTGCCAGCAGCGAGGCCGGGACCCGGTCGGGCGAGCAGTACTTC.

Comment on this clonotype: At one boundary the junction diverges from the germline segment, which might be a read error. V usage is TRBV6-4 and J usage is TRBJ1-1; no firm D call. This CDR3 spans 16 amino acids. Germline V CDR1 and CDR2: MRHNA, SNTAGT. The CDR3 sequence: CASSGPLVGVNTEAFF. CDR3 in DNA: TGTGCCAGCAGTGGGCCCCTTGTAGGAGTGAACACTGAAGCTTTTTTT.

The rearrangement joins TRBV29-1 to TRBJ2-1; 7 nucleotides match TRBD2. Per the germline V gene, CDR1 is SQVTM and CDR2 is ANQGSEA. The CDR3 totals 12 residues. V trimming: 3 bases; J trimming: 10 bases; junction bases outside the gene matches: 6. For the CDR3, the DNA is TGCAGCGTTGACCGGCTAGCGGAAGAGCAGTTCTTC. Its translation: CSVDRLAEEQFF.

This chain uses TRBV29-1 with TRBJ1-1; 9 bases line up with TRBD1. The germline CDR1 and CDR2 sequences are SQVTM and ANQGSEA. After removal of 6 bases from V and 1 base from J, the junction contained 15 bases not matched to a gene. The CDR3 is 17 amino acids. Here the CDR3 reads CSVDRRQGVFSNTEAFF. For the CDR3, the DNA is TGCAGCGTGGATCGAAGACAGGGGGTTTTCTCGAACACTGAAGCTTTCTTT.

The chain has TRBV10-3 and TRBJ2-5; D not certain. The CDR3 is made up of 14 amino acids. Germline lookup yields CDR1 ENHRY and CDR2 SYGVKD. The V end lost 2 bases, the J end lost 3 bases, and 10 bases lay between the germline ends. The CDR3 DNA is TGTGCCATCAGTGAGAACGACAAGGAAGAGACCCAGTACTTC. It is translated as CAISENDKEETQYF.

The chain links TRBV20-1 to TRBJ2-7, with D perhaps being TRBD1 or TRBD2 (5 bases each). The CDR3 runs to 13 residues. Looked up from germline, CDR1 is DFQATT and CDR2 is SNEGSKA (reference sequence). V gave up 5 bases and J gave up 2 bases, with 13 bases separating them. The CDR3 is CSAGTQGPYEQYF. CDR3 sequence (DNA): TGCAGTGCTGGGACGCAGGGACCCTACGAGCAGTACTTC.

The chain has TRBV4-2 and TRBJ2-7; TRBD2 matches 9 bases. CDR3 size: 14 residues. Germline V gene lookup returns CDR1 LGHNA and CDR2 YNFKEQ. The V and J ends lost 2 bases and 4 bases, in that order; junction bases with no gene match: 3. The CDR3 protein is CASSQPSGVYEQYF. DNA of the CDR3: TGTGCCAGCAGCCAACCTAGCGGGGTTTACGAGCAGTACTTC.

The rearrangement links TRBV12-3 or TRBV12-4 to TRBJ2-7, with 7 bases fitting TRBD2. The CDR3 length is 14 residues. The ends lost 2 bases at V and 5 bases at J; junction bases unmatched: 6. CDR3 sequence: CASSLSGGLNEQYF. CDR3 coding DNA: TGTGCCAGCAGTTTATCGGGGGGACTGAACGAGCAGTACTTC.

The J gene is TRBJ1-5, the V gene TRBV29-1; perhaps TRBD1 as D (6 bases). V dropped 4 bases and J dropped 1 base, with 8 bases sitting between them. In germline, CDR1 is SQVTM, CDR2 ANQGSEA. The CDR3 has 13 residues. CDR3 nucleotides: TGCAGCGTTGGGCAGGGGAGCAATCAGCCCCAGCATTTT. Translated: CSVGQGSNQPQHF.

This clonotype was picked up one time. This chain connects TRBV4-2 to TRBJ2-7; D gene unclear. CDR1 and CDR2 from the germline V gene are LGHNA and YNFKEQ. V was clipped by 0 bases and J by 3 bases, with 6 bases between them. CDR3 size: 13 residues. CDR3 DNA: TGTGCCAGCAGCCAAGACCCCTTCTACGAGCAGTACTTC. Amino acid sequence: CASSQDPFYEQYF.

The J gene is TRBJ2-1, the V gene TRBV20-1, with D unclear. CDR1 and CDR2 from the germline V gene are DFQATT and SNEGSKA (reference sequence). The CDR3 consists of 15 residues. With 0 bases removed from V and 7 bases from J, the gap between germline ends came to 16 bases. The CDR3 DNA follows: TGCAGTGCTAGAGATGGAACAGCTATAGGGAATGAGCAGTTCTTC. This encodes CSARDGTAIGNEQFF.

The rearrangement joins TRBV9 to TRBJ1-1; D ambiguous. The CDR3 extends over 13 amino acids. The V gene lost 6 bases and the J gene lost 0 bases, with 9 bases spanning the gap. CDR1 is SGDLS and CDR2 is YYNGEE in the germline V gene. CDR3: CASTRSLNTEAFF. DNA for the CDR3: TGTGCCAGCACTCGTTCCCTGAACACTGAAGCTTTCTTT. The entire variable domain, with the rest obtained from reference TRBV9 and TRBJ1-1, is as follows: DSGVTQTPKHLITATGQRVTLRCSPRSGDLSVYWYQQSLDQGLQFLIQYYNGEERAKGNILERFSAQQFPDLHSELNLSSLELGDSALYFCASTRSLNTEAFFGQGTRLTVV.

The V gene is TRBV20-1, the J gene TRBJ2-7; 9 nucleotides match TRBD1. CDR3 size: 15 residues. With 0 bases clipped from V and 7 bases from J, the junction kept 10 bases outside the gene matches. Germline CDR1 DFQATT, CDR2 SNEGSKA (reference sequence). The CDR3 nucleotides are TGCAGTGCTAGAGATCCGGGACAGGGCCTGGGAGAGCAGTACTTC. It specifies CSARDPGQGLGEQYF.

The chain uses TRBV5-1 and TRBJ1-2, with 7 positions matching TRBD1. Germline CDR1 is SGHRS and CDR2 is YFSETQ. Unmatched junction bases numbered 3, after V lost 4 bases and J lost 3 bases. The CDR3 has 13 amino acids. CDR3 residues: CASSRTGDYGYTF. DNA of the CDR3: TGCGCCAGCAGCCGGACAGGAGACTATGGCTACACCTTC.

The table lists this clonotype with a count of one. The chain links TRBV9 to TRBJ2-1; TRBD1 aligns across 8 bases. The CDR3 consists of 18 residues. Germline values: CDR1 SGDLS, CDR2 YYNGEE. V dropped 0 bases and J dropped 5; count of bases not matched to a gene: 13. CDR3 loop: CASSVASGIRDRHNEQFF. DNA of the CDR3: TGTGCCAGCAGCGTAGCTAGTGGAATAAGGGACAGGCACAATGAGCAGTTCTTC. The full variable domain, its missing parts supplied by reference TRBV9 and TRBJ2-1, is DSGVTQTPKHLITATGQRVTLRCSPRSGDLSVYWYQQSLDQGLQFLIQYYNGEERAKGNILERFSAQQFPDLHSELNLSSLELGDSALYFCASSVASGIRDRHNEQFFGPGTRLTVL.

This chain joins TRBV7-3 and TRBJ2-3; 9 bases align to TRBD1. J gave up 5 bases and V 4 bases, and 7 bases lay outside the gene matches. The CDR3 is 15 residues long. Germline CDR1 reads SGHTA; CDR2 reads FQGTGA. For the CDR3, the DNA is TGTGCCAGCAGCTCTGCACAGGGGGCCCAAGATACGCAGTATTTT. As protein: CASSSAQGAQDTQYF. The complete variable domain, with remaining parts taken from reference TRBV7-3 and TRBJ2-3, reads GAGVSQTPSNKVTEKGKYVELRCDPISGHTALYWYRQSLGQGPEFLIYFQGTGAADDSGLPNDRFFAVRPEGSVSTLKIQRTERGDSAVYLCASSSAQGAQDTQYFGPGTRLTVL.

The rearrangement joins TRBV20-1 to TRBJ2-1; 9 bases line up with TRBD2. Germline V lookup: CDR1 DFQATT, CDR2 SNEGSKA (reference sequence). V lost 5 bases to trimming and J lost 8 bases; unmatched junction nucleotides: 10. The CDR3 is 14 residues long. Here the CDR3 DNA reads TGCAGTGCTGTTGGGGGACTAGCTTCAGATGAGCAGTTCTTC. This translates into CSAVGGLASDEQFF.